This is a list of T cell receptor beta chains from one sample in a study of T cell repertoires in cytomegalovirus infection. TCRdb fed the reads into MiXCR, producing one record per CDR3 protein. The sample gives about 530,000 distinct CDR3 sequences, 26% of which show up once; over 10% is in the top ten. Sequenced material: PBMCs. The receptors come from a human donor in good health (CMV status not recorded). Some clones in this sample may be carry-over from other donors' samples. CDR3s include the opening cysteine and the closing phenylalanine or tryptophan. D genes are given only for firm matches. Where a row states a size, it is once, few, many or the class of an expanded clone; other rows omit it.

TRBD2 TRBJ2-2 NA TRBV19 TGTGCCAGTAGTGAGCCGGGACTAGCGGGAGCGAACGGGGAGCTGTTTTTT CASSEPGLAGANGELFF
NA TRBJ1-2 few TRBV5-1 TGCGCCAGCAGCTTGGACAGGACGTACGGCTACACCTTC CASSLDRTYGYTF
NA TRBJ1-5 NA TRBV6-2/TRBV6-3 TGTGCCAGCAGTTACTCGAAGGATCAGCCCCAGCATTTT CASSYSKDQPQHF
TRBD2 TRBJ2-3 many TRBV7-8 TGTGCCAGCAGTCCCATTAGCGGGATCGCAGATACGCAGTATTTT CASSPISGIADTQYF
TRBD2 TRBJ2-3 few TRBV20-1 TGCAGCGAAGAATCAGGGACTAGGGTGTACTCAGATACGCAGTATTTT CSEESGTRVYSDTQYF
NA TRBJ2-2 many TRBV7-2 TGTGCCAGCAGCTTAGAAAATCGCGGGGAGCTGTTTTTT CASSLENRGELFF
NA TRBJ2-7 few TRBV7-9 TGTGCCAGCAGCTGGATTAGCGGCTCCTACGAGCAGTACTTC CASSWISGSYEQYF
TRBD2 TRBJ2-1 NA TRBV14 TGTGCCAGCAGCCAAATTCCTAGCGGGATGGGGAATGAGCAGTTCTTC CASSQIPSGMGNEQFF
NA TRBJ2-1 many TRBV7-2 TGTGCCAGCAGCTTAGGGGCCTACAATGAGCAGTTCTTC CASSLGAYNEQFF
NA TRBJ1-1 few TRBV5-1 TGCGCCAGCAGCCCGGGACCGGGGAACACTGAAGCTTTCTTT CASSPGPGNTEAFF
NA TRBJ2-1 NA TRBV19 TGTGCCAGTAACCCTTTGCTGGGCTACAATGAGCAGTTCTTC CASNPLLGYNEQFF
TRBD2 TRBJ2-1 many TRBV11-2 TGTGCCAGCAGCTTAAGACTAGCGGGATCCTACAATGAGCAGTTCTTC CASSLRLAGSYNEQFF
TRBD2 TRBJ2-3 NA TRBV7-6 TGTGCCAGCAGCTCAAGGGGCAAGCGGGGCGGCGATGCGCAGTATTTT CASSSRGKRGGDAQYF
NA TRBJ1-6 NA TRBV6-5 TGTGCCAGCAGTCTCGGTCAACAGGGACCCAGTTATAATTCACCCCTCCACTTT CASSLGQQGPSYNSPLHF
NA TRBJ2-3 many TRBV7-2 TGTGCCAGCAGCTCCCGGCTGAGGGGGGACCGCACAGATACGCAGTATTTT CASSSRLRGDRTDTQYF
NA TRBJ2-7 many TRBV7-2 TGTGCCAGCAGCCGAAATCCCGAAAGTTCCTACGAGCAGTACTTC CASSRNPESSYEQYF
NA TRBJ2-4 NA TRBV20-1 TGCAGTGCTCTCCGGGTCTCAGCGACCCCCATTCAGTACTTC CSALRVSATPIQYF
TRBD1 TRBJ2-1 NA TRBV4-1 TGCGCCAGCAGCCAGCCGGGACAGACCCCTGGTGGTGAGCAGTTCTTC CASSQPGQTPGGEQFF
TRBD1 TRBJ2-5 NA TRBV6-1 TGTGCCAGCATACAGGGGATTAATAGGGAGACCCAGTACTTC CASIQGINRETQYF
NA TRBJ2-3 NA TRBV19 TGTGCCAGTAGTATAGATCGTGACACAACCACAGATACGCAGTATTTT CASSIDRDTTTDTQYF
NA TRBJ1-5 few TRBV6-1 TGTGCCAGCAGACCCGGGACGGATTATAGCAATCAGCCCCAGCATTTT CASRPGTDYSNQPQHF
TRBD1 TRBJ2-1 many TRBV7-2 TGTGCCAGCAGCTTCCGGGACAGGCATGAGCAGTTCTTC CASSFRDRHEQFF
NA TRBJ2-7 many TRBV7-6 TGTGCCAGCAGCTTAGAACAGGGCTACGAGCAGTACTTC CASSLEQGYEQYF
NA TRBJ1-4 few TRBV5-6 TGTGCCAGCAGCTACCGGGCCACTAATGAAAAACTGTTTTTT CASSYRATNEKLFF